These T cell receptor beta chains were read from a single sample in a study of T cell responses to AZD1222 COVID-19 vaccine. Libraries were prepared by immunoSEQ multiplex PCR; TCRdb keeps only in-frame clonotypes and omits some of them. The table records approximately 200,000 clones, about nine tenths of them present only once. This material consisted of peripheral blood, taken 28 days after the second AZD1222 dose. Receptors originate from an adult who received the AZD1222 COVID-19 vaccine. The CDR3 runs from the conserved cysteine through the conserved F or W. Fields, in order: D gene, V gene, clone size, J gene, CDR3 protein, CDR3 DNA. D genes are given only for firm matches. Rows give clone size only sometimes, using once, few, many, or a class for an expanded clone.

d_call: .
v_call: TRBV30
clone_size: .
j_call: TRBJ1-5
cdr3_aa: CAWSVRENQPQHF
cdr3_nt: TGTGCCTGGAGTGTACGGGAGAACCAGCCCCAGCATTTT

d_call: .
v_call: TRBV5-4
clone_size: .
j_call: TRBJ2-7
cdr3_aa: CASSLKAGNSYEQYF
cdr3_nt: TGTGCCAGCAGCTTGAAGGCGGGGAACTCCTACGAGCAGTACTTC

d_call: TRBD1
v_call: TRBV19
clone_size: .
j_call: TRBJ2-5
cdr3_aa: CASRKDRKETQYF
cdr3_nt: TGTGCCAGTAGGAAGGACAGGAAGGAGACCCAGTACTTC

d_call: .
v_call: TRBV4-2
clone_size: .
j_call: TRBJ2-7
cdr3_aa: CASSLQQSSYEQYF
cdr3_nt: TGTGCCAGCAGCCTTCAACAGAGCTCCTACGAGCAGTACTTC

d_call: .
v_call: TRBV28
clone_size: .
j_call: TRBJ1-5
cdr3_aa: CASSYSTGRQPQHF
cdr3_nt: TGTGCCAGCAGTTACTCAACAGGGAGGCAGCCCCAGCATTTT

d_call: TRBD1
v_call: TRBV11-2
clone_size: .
j_call: TRBJ1-2
cdr3_aa: CASSPTDRRGYTF
cdr3_nt: TGTGCCAGCAGCCCCACGGACAGGCGTGGCTACACCTTC

d_call: TRBD2
v_call: TRBV7-2
clone_size: .
j_call: TRBJ2-5
cdr3_aa: CASSLVAGGPIGETQYF
cdr3_nt: TGTGCCAGCAGCTTAGTGGCGGGAGGGCCTATCGGAGAGACCCAGTACTTC

d_call: TRBD2
v_call: TRBV28
clone_size: .
j_call: TRBJ2-7
cdr3_aa: CATRGSGRNPSYEQYF
cdr3_nt: TGTGCCACCCGCGGGAGCGGGAGGAATCCTTCCTACGAGCAGTACTTC

d_call: .
v_call: TRBV7-8
clone_size: once
j_call: TRBJ2-1
cdr3_aa: CASSLGRTPYNEQFF
cdr3_nt: TGTGCCAGCAGCTTAGGTAGAACCCCCTACAATGAGCAGTTCTTC

d_call: .
v_call: TRBV30
clone_size: .
j_call: TRBJ2-1
cdr3_aa: CALGRKSNEQFF
cdr3_nt: TGTGCCTTGGGCAGGAAATCCAATGAGCAGTTCTTC

d_call: .
v_call: TRBV30
clone_size: .
j_call: TRBJ1-1
cdr3_aa: CAWSPRGRSWTEAFF
cdr3_nt: TGTGCCTGGAGTCCTAGAGGAAGAAGCTGGACTGAAGCTTTCTTT

d_call: TRBD1
v_call: TRBV7-2
clone_size: .
j_call: TRBJ1-2
cdr3_aa: CASSLGQAPGYTF
cdr3_nt: TGTGCCAGCAGCCTCGGACAGGCCCCCGGCTACACCTTC

d_call: .
v_call: TRBV10-3
clone_size: .
j_call: TRBJ2-1
cdr3_aa: CAISESFLSNEQFF
cdr3_nt: TGTGCCATCAGTGAGTCGTTCCTCAGCAATGAGCAGTTCTTC

d_call: .
v_call: TRBV28
clone_size: few
j_call: TRBJ2-7
cdr3_aa: CASSPKFRLGLNEQYF
cdr3_nt: TGTGCCAGCAGTCCGAAGTTCCGGTTGGGGTTGAACGAGCAGTACTTC

d_call: .
v_call: TRBV2
clone_size: .
j_call: TRBJ1-2
cdr3_aa: CASMTEILIPMAVF
cdr3_nt: TGTGCCAGCATGACGGAGATCCTTATCCCTATGGCCGTCTTC

d_call: .
v_call: TRBV28
clone_size: .
j_call: TRBJ1-2
cdr3_aa: CAIVTPYYGYTF
cdr3_nt: TGTGCCATCGTGACACCCTACTATGGCTACACCTTC

d_call: .
v_call: TRBV7-2
clone_size: .
j_call: TRBJ2-7
cdr3_aa: CASSLAAGSYEQYF
cdr3_nt: TGTGCCAGCAGCTTAGCGGCCGGCTCCTACGAGCAGTACTTC

d_call: .
v_call: TRBV7-2
clone_size: .
j_call: TRBJ2-7
cdr3_aa: CASSLNRHSLAYEQYF
cdr3_nt: TGTGCCAGCAGCTTAAACCGGCACAGCTTAGCTTACGAGCAGTACTTC

d_call: .
v_call: TRBV29-1
clone_size: .
j_call: TRBJ2-5
cdr3_aa: CSAAETREETQYF
cdr3_nt: TGCAGCGCTGCCGAGACGCGGGAAGAGACCCAGTACTTC

d_call: .
v_call: TRBV5-1
clone_size: .
j_call: TRBJ1-2
cdr3_aa: CASSSRGDSIGYTF
cdr3_nt: TGCGCCAGCAGCTCCCGAGGAGACAGTATTGGCTACACCTTC

d_call: .
v_call: TRBV4-1
clone_size: .
j_call: TRBJ1-2
cdr3_aa: CATSQPRQVSNYGYTF
cdr3_nt: TGCGCCACCAGCCAACCCCGACAGGTATCTAACTATGGCTACACCTTC

d_call: .
v_call: TRBV12-3/TRBV12-4
clone_size: .
j_call: TRBJ1-5
cdr3_aa: CASSSNSNQPQHF
cdr3_nt: TGTGCCAGCAGTTCCAATAGCAATCAGCCCCAGCATTTT

d_call: .
v_call: TRBV5-4
clone_size: .
j_call: TRBJ1-3
cdr3_aa: CASSLGGGSASGNTIYF
cdr3_nt: TGTGCCAGCAGCTTGGGAGGCGGGTCAGCCTCTGGAAACACCATATATTTT

d_call: TRBD1
v_call: TRBV5-4
clone_size: .
j_call: TRBJ2-3
cdr3_aa: CASSRGQVQHTDTQYF
cdr3_nt: TGTGCCAGCAGCAGAGGACAGGTCCAACACACAGATACGCAGTATTTT

d_call: .
v_call: TRBV5-1
clone_size: few
j_call: TRBJ1-3
cdr3_aa: CASRGTTIGNTIYF
cdr3_nt: TGCGCCAGCAGGGGCACTACTATTGGAAACACCATATATTTT

d_call: .
v_call: TRBV28
clone_size: .
j_call: TRBJ2-1
cdr3_aa: CASSSRGGIAYNEQFF
cdr3_nt: TGTGCCAGCAGTTCCCGTGGCGGGATCGCCTACAATGAGCAGTTCTTC

d_call: .
v_call: TRBV6-2/TRBV6-3
clone_size: .
j_call: TRBJ1-2
cdr3_aa: CASSRHSSSLFYGYTF
cdr3_nt: TGTGCCAGCAGTCGTCATAGTAGTTCCCTATTCTATGGCTACACCTTC

d_call: .
v_call: TRBV19
clone_size: .
j_call: TRBJ2-7
cdr3_aa: CASSTEYEQYF
cdr3_nt: TGTGCCAGTAGTACCGAATACGAGCAGTACTTC

d_call: TRBD2
v_call: TRBV6-2/TRBV6-3
clone_size: few
j_call: TRBJ2-1
cdr3_aa: CASSATGTSKYEQFF
cdr3_nt: TGTGCCAGCAGTGCTACCGGGACTAGTAAGTATGAGCAGTTCTTC

d_call: .
v_call: TRBV9
clone_size: .
j_call: TRBJ1-1
cdr3_aa: CASSVVRGRGTEAFF
cdr3_nt: TGTGCCAGCAGCGTAGTGAGGGGCCGGGGCACTGAAGCTTTCTTT

d_call: .
v_call: TRBV6-1
clone_size: .
j_call: TRBJ1-2
cdr3_aa: CASSEAGPYRVGYTF
cdr3_nt: TGTGCCAGCAGTGAAGCGGGCCCTTACAGGGTTGGCTACACCTTC

d_call: TRBD1
v_call: TRBV15
clone_size: .
j_call: TRBJ2-5
cdr3_aa: CATSKGAKQETQYF
cdr3_nt: TGTGCCACCAGCAAGGGGGCGAAACAAGAGACCCAGTACTTC

d_call: TRBD1
v_call: TRBV28
clone_size: .
j_call: TRBJ1-4
cdr3_aa: CASRPLTTQGANEKLFF
cdr3_nt: TGTGCCAGCCGTCCCCTCACAACACAGGGGGCTAATGAAAAACTGTTTTTT

d_call: .
v_call: TRBV6-5
clone_size: once
j_call: TRBJ2-2
cdr3_aa: CASSYSWGSGGELFF
cdr3_nt: TGTGCCAGCAGTTACTCGTGGGGAAGCGGCGGGGAGCTGTTTTTT

d_call: .
v_call: TRBV3-1/TRBV3-2
clone_size: .
j_call: TRBJ2-7
cdr3_aa: CASSQGGPGGNYEQYF
cdr3_nt: TGTGCCAGCAGCCAAGGGGGGCCCGGAGGGAACTACGAGCAGTACTTC

d_call: .
v_call: TRBV28
clone_size: .
j_call: TRBJ2-7
cdr3_aa: CASTTRTYEQYF
cdr3_nt: TGTGCCAGCACCACCAGGACCTACGAGCAGTACTTC

d_call: TRBD1
v_call: TRBV11-3
clone_size: .
j_call: TRBJ1-2
cdr3_aa: CASQDRGRYGYTF
cdr3_nt: TGTGCCAGCCAGGACAGGGGAAGATATGGCTACACCTTC

d_call: .
v_call: TRBV3-1/TRBV3-2
clone_size: .
j_call: TRBJ2-1
cdr3_aa: CASSQAGQQFF
cdr3_nt: TGTGCCAGCAGCCAAGCGGGGCAACAGTTCTTC

d_call: .
v_call: TRBV7-9
clone_size: .
j_call: TRBJ2-1
cdr3_aa: CASSRRRSGSYNEQFF
cdr3_nt: TGTGCCAGCAGCCGTAGGAGGAGCGGTTCCTACAATGAGCAGTTCTTC

d_call: .
v_call: TRBV6-5
clone_size: .
j_call: TRBJ1-1
cdr3_aa: CASSRLGGGRSAFF
cdr3_nt: TGTGCCAGCAGTCGGTTGGGGGGCGGTAGATCGGCTTTCTTT

d_call: .
v_call: TRBV7-9
clone_size: .
j_call: TRBJ1-2
cdr3_aa: CASRTVTNYGYTF
cdr3_nt: TGTGCCAGCAGGACAGTCACTAACTATGGCTACACCTTC

d_call: .
v_call: TRBV6-5
clone_size: .
j_call: TRBJ2-7
cdr3_aa: CASSYDLYYEQYF
cdr3_nt: TGTGCCAGCAGTTATGACTTATACTACGAGCAGTACTTC

d_call: .
v_call: TRBV19
clone_size: .
j_call: TRBJ1-5
cdr3_aa: CASTASGINQPQHF
cdr3_nt: TGTGCCAGTACGGCATCGGGGATCAATCAGCCCCAGCATTTT

d_call: .
v_call: TRBV6-5
clone_size: .
j_call: TRBJ1-1
cdr3_aa: CASRGGPMNTEAFF
cdr3_nt: TGTGCCAGCAGAGGGGGACCTATGAACACTGAAGCTTTCTTT

d_call: .
v_call: TRBV7-9
clone_size: .
j_call: TRBJ2-5
cdr3_aa: CASSASQGTIETQYF
cdr3_nt: TGTGCCAGCAGCGCAAGCCAGGGAACCATTGAGACCCAGTACTTC

d_call: .
v_call: TRBV15
clone_size: .
j_call: TRBJ2-3
cdr3_aa: CATSRAGEAEDTQYF
cdr3_nt: TGTGCCACCAGCAGAGCGGGAGAAGCTGAAGATACGCAGTATTTT

d_call: .
v_call: TRBV27
clone_size: .
j_call: TRBJ1-4
cdr3_aa: CASSWGSQLPPKEKLFF
cdr3_nt: TGTGCCAGCAGCTGGGGGTCCCAACTTCCTCCGAAGGAAAAACTGTTTTTT

d_call: .
v_call: TRBV7-9
clone_size: .
j_call: TRBJ1-1
cdr3_aa: CASSRPATEAFF
cdr3_nt: TGTGCCAGCAGCAGACCGGCCACTGAAGCTTTCTTT

d_call: .
v_call: TRBV6-5
clone_size: .
j_call: TRBJ1-1
cdr3_aa: CASSYELLRGLEF
cdr3_nt: TGTGCCAGCAGTTACGAACTCCTACGGGGCTTAGAGTTT

d_call: .
v_call: TRBV28
clone_size: .
j_call: TRBJ2-7
cdr3_aa: CASSRLGGPSSYEQYF
cdr3_nt: TGTGCCAGCAGCCGCCTCGGGGGCCCAAGCTCCTACGAGCAGTACTTC